The TCR beta chain described here comes from a study of blood T cell repertoires in COVID-19. Study details: Donors in the United States, Italy and Spain gave samples during acute or convalescent COVID-19.

Trimming cost V 8 bases and J 0 bases; bases outside gene matches: 3. Germline assignment: CDR1 SNHLY and CDR2 FYNNEI. CDR3 size: 15 residues. TCRdb's table, derived via immunoSEQ multiplex PCR, lists solely in-frame clones and lacks some. The data contain 80,000 to 100,000 clones, roughly 90% of them seen just once; the ten biggest clones take up 18%. Sequencing was performed on peripheral blood. The sequence was collected from a woman at least 80 years old with acute or convalescent COVID-19. This rearrangement joins TRBV2 to TRBJ1-6, with 8 bases identical to TRBD1. This chain's CDR3 is CASLTGASYNSPLHF. For the CDR3, the DNA is TGTGCCAGCCTGACAGGGGCCTCCTATAATTCACCCCTCCACTTT. The full variable domain, completed using reference TRBV2 and TRBJ1-6, is EPEVTQTPSHQVTQMGQEVILRCVPISNHLYFYWYRQILGQKVEFLVSFYNNEISEKSEIFDDQFSVERPDGSNFTLKIRSTKLEDSAMYFCASLTGASYNSPLHFGNGTRLTVT.